Detailed here is one T cell receptor (beta chain). What it binds is unknown. The germline gene is not matched at one end of the junction; a read error may be the cause. This entry comes from a study of post-analysis software for immune sequencing data. Overall study: In terms of disease course, relapsing-remitting, secondary progressive and progressive-relapsing multiple sclerosis were included. Study-wide findings and caveats: Elevated frequency relative to controls characterized a handful of TRBV segments in patients, TRBV5-6, TRBV5-1 and TRBV20-1 among them. Diversity measured as normalized Chao1 was significantly lower in multiple sclerosis patients than in controls.

Germline V gives CDR1 MNHEY, CDR2 SVGEGT. The CDR3 extends over 17 amino acids. TCR beta libraries were prepared from cDNA with unique molecular identifiers. TCRdb re-called the PCR reads through MiXCR, storing one row per CDR3 protein. The top ten clones hold approximately 6% of a sample with about 540,000 distinct CDR3 sequences, 30% to 40% of them seen once. This receptor was identified in a girl under 18 with multiple sclerosis. The sequenced sample consisted of blood. The chain has TRBV6-2 or TRBV6-3 and TRBJ2-6, with D tentatively TRBD1 or TRBD2 (6 bases each). The CDR3 DNA is TGTGCCAGCAGCCCGGGACTCCCATTGTTGGGGGCCAACGTCCGGACTTTC. Translation: CASSPGLPLLGANVRTF.